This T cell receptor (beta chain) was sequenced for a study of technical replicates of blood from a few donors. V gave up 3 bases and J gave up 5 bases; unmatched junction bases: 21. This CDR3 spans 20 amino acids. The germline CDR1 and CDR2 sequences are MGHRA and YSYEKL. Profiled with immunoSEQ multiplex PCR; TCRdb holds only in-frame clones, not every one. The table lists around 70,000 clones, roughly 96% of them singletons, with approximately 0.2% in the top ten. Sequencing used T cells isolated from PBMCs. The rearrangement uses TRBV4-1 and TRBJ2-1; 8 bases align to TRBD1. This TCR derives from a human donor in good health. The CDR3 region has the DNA TGCGCCAGCAGCCATCAGGACAGGGTTAAAGGCGGGGCCCCGGACAATGAGCAGTTCTTC. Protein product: CASSHQDRVKGGAPDNEQFF.